A selection of T cell receptor beta chains follows, all from one sample in a study of blood T cell repertoires in COVID-19. This table comes from immunoSEQ multiplex PCR, and its TCRdb copy is limited to in-frame clones, with some not included. The table shows 200,000 or so clones, with roughly 88% occurring only once. Sequencing used PBMCs or T cells enriched from blood (not recorded which). These receptors came from a woman in her 40s with acute COVID-19. Both conserved end residues are part of each CDR3. D genes are given only for firm matches. Size tells how often a clone was seen (once, few, many) or the class of an expanded clone, and some rows leave it out.

V gene,D gene,J gene,clone size,CDR3 protein,CDR3 DNA
TRBV7-2,TRBD2,TRBJ2-3,-,CASSSQRGDTDTQYF,TGTGCCAGCAGCTCTCAGCGGGGGGACACAGATACGCAGTATTTT
TRBV7-8,-,TRBJ1-4,-,CASSPSGGPNEKLFF,TGTGCCAGCAGCCCGTCCGGGGGGCCTAATGAAAAACTGTTTTTT
TRBV7-9,-,TRBJ2-1,-,CASSLGDFYNEQFF,TGTGCCAGCAGCTTAGGGGACTTCTACAATGAGCAGTTCTTC
TRBV30,TRBD1,TRBJ1-5,-,CAWSVHGTGSNQPQHF,TGTGCCTGGAGTGTACACGGGACAGGGAGCAATCAGCCCCAGCATTTT
TRBV6-5,-,TRBJ2-3,once,CASSYSLSGGTDTQYF,TGTGCCAGCAGTTACTCGCTTTCGGGAGGCACAGATACGCAGTATTTT
TRBV12-5,-,TRBJ2-3,-,CASGLNSVLSTDTQYF,TGTGCTAGTGGTTTGAATTCGGTCCTTAGCACAGATACGCAGTATTTT
TRBV11-2,-,TRBJ1-1,-,CASSLGLLNTEAFF,TGTGCCAGCAGCCTGGGACTGCTGAACACTGAAGCTTTCTTT
TRBV30,-,TRBJ2-5,-,CAWSVSRGGVGETQYF,TGTGCCTGGAGTGTATCAAGAGGGGGGGTGGGAGAGACCCAGTACTTC
TRBV2,TRBD2,TRBJ2-1,-,CASSGAGGPIEQFF,TGTGCCAGCAGTGGAGCGGGAGGGCCCATTGAGCAGTTCTTC
TRBV6-6,TRBD2,TRBJ2-1,-,CASSYPSGGGNEQFF,TGTGCCAGCAGTTACCCTAGCGGGGGGGGCAATGAGCAGTTCTTC
TRBV7-2,-,TRBJ1-2,-,CASSLGAGANSPYGYTF,TGTGCCAGCAGCTTAGGTGCAGGGGCCAACTCACCCTATGGCTACACCTTC
TRBV7-8,-,TRBJ2-3,-,CASSPGHNTQYF,TGTGCCAGCAGCCCGGGACACAACACGCAGTATTTT
TRBV5-1,-,TRBJ2-1,-,CASSTGTPSAEQFF,TGCGCCAGCAGCACCGGGACTCCCTCGGCGGAGCAGTTCTTC
TRBV7-2,-,TRBJ2-3,-,CASSFNRGGEDTQYF,TGTGCCAGCAGCTTCAACCGGGGCGGGGAGGATACGCAGTATTTT
TRBV5-5,TRBD1,TRBJ1-6,-,CASSGGTDPNSYNSPLHF,TGTGCCAGCAGCGGAGGGACAGATCCTAACTCCTATAATTCACCCCTCCACTTT
TRBV2,TRBD1,TRBJ2-7,-,CASITGTGSYEQYF,TGTGCCAGCATTACGGGGACAGGGAGCTACGAGCAGTACTTC
TRBV27,TRBD1,TRBJ1-6,-,CASSLWGAGTGNSPLHF,TGTGCCAGCAGTTTATGGGGGGCCGGGACAGGGAATTCACCCCTCCACTTT
TRBV7-9,-,TRBJ2-5,-,CASSFSAVQETQYF,TGTGCCAGCAGCTTTTCCGCAGTCCAAGAGACCCAGTACTTC
TRBV10-3,-,TRBJ1-5,-,CAISERGVDQPQHF,TGTGCCATCAGTGAGCGGGGGGTTGATCAGCCCCAGCATTTT
TRBV3-1/TRBV3-2,TRBD2,TRBJ2-3,-,CASSQDSLAGSSTDTQYF,TGTGCCAGCAGCCAAGATTCGCTAGCGGGGAGTAGCACAGATACGCAGTATTTT
TRBV7-8,-,TRBJ1-2,-,CASSPPEGVVNYGYTF,TGTGCCAGCAGCCCGCCTGAGGGGGTGGTTAACTATGGCTACACCTTC
TRBV11-2,-,TRBJ1-2,-,CASSFVAGATISLGYTF,TGTGCCAGCAGCTTCGTGGCAGGGGCCACCATATCCCTCGGCTACACCTTC
TRBV18,TRBD1,TRBJ2-3,-,CASSPPRAGGADTQYF,TGTGCCAGCTCACCACCGAGGGCAGGGGGCGCAGATACGCAGTATTTT
TRBV24-1,-,TRBJ2-1,-,CATSDPVRGGNEQFF,TGTGCCACCAGTGACCCCGTTCGGGGTGGCAATGAGCAGTTCTTC
TRBV7-2,-,TRBJ1-2,few,CASSLDTGWRGYTF,TGTGCCAGCAGCTTAGATACAGGGTGGCGGGGCTACACCTTC
TRBV3-1/TRBV3-2,-,TRBJ2-7,once,CASGRDLLSYEQYF,TGTGCCAGCGGGCGGGATTTACTCTCCTACGAGCAGTACTTC
TRBV19,TRBD1,TRBJ1-4,few,CASTRDRALGLFF,TGTGCCAGCACACGGGACAGGGCCCTGGGGCTGTTTTTT
TRBV5-1,-,TRBJ2-5,-,CASSLGNGREETQYF,TGCGCCAGCAGCCTCGGGAACGGTCGGGAAGAGACCCAGTACTTC
TRBV5-1,TRBD2,TRBJ2-1,-,CASSLSGRSNEQFF,TGCGCCAGCAGCCTTAGCGGGAGGAGCAATGAGCAGTTCTTC
TRBV7-4,-,TRBJ1-6,-,CASSLGGIARENSPLHF,TGTGCCAGCAGCTTAGGAGGTATCGCCAGGGAAAATTCACCCCTCCACTTT
TRBV20-1,TRBD1,TRBJ1-2,-,CSASPGTGARYGYTF,TGCAGTGCTAGTCCTGGGACAGGGGCCAGGTATGGCTACACCTTC
TRBV6-5,TRBD1,TRBJ1-3,-,CASSAGQGTGNTIYF,TGTGCCAGCAGCGCAGGACAGGGGACCGGAAACACCATATATTTT
TRBV18,TRBD1,TRBJ1-1,-,CASSQGARNTEAFF,TGTGCCAGCTCACAGGGGGCGCGGAACACTGAAGCTTTCTTT
TRBV2,TRBD1,TRBJ1-2,-,CASRAQGAGGYTF,TGTGCCAGCAGGGCGCAGGGGGCGGGTGGCTACACCTTC
TRBV7-2,-,TRBJ2-1,-,CASSLSYSSYNEQFF,TGTGCCAGCTCTCTATCATACAGCTCCTACAATGAGCAGTTCTTC
TRBV11-2,-,TRBJ1-1,-,CASSRRYTEAFF,TGTGCCAGCAGTCGGAGGTACACTGAAGCTTTCTTT
TRBV6-5,-,TRBJ2-1,-,CASSLLVRVGEQFF,TGTGCCAGCAGTTTACTCGTCAGGGTCGGTGAGCAGTTCTTC
TRBV7-6,TRBD1,TRBJ1-5,-,CASSPAGQGNQPQHF,TGTGCCAGCAGCCCAGCGGGACAGGGGAATCAGCCCCAGCATTTT
TRBV29-1,-,TRBJ2-2,-,CSVRDSNTGELFF,TGCAGCGTCCGAGACAGCAACACCGGGGAGCTGTTTTTT
TRBV6-6,TRBD1,TRBJ1-2,-,CASSHLLGQGVGYTF,TGTGCCAGCAGTCATCTATTGGGACAGGGGGTGGGCTACACCTTC
TRBV11-2,-,TRBJ1-3,once,CASRSTGAGGNTIYF,TGTGCCAGCAGGTCCACAGGCGCCGGTGGAAACACCATATATTTT
TRBV12-3/TRBV12-4,TRBD2,TRBJ2-1,-,CASSKRELSEQFF,TGTGCCAGCAGCAAGCGGGAGTTATCTGAGCAGTTCTTC
TRBV9,-,TRBJ2-3,-,CASSAPSGRGTDTQYF,TGTGCCAGCAGCGCACCTTCAGGCAGGGGCACAGATACGCAGTATTTT
TRBV6-5,-,TRBJ2-7,-,CASSYSRVYEQYF,TGTGCCAGCAGTTACTCCAGGGTGTACGAGCAGTACTTC
TRBV7-2,TRBD1,TRBJ2-1,once,CASSLDRADEQFF,TGTGCCAGCAGCCTAGACAGGGCCGATGAGCAGTTCTTC
TRBV7-2,-,TRBJ1-5,once,CASSFNGQPQHF,TGTGCCAGCAGCTTCAATGGCCAGCCCCAGCATTTT
TRBV24-1,-,TRBJ1-2,-,CATSDPTYGYTF,TGTGCCACCAGTGACCCTACCTATGGCTACACCTTC